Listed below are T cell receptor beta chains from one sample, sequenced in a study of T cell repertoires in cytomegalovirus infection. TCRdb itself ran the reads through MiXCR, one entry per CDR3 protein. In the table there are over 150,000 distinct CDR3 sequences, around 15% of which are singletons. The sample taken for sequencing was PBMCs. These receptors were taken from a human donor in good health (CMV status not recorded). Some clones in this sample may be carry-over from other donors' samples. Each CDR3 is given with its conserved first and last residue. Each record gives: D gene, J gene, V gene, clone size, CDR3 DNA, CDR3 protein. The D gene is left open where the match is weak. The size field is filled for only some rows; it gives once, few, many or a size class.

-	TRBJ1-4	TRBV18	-	TGTGCCAGCTCATCGACTGAGTGGGCCAGAAGGTCGGAACTGTTTTTT	CASSSTEWARRSELFF
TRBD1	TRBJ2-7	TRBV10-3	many	TGTGCCATCAGTGCCGGGACAGGGTCCTACGAGCAGTACTTC	CAISAGTGSYEQYF
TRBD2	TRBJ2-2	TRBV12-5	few	TGTGCTAGTGGCCGACTAGCGGGGGGGCCGAACGGGGAGCTGTTTTTT	CASGRLAGGPNGELFF
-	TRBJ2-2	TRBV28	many	TGTGCCAGCAGGATTGCCACTACTTTCGGGGAGCTGTTTTTT	CASRIATTFGELFF
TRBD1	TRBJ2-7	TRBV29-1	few	TGCAGCGTTGTCCGGGACAGAGTATCCGAGCAGTACTTC	CSVVRDRVSEQYF
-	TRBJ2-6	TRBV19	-	TGTGCCAGTAGTACCCAGGCCCCTCCAAGGGTCAACGTCCTGACTTTC	CASSTQAPPRVNVLTF
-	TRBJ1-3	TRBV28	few	TGTGCCAGCAGTTTAGGAGGGAACCCTGGAAACACCATATATTTT	CASSLGGNPGNTIYF
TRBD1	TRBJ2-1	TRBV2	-	TGTGCCAGCAGGACCATCGGGACAGCTTACAATGAGCAGTTCTTC	CASRTIGTAYNEQFF
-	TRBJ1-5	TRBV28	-	TGTGCCAGCAGTCCCGGTGGGGTGGGCAATCAGCCCCAGCATTTT	CASSPGGVGNQPQHF
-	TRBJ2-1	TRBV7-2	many	TGTGCCAGCAGCATTAATGAGGGCGGGTACAATGAGCAGTTCTTC	CASSINEGGYNEQFF
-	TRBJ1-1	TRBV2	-	TGTGCCAGCAGAGAAATGACAGAGGGCACTGAAGCTTTCTTT	CASREMTEGTEAFF
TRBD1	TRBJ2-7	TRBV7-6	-	TGTGCCAGCAGCTCGGAGACAGGGAAGGACGAGCAGTACTTC	CASSSETGKDEQYF
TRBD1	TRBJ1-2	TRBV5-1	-	TGCGCCAGCAGCTCGGACAGGTCTAACTATGGCTACACCTTC	CASSSDRSNYGYTF
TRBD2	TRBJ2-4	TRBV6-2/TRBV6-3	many	TGTGCCAGCAGTTACCAGCGGGACTACTTACACATTCAGTACTTC	CASSYQRDYLHIQYF
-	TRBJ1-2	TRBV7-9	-	TGTGCCAGCAGCTCCTGGACAGCGCTCCATAGATTGTATGGCTACACCTTC	CASSSWTALHRLYGYTF
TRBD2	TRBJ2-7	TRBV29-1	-	TGCAGCGTTCGGACTAGCGTTAGCTCCTACGAGCAGTACTTC	CSVRTSVSSYEQYF
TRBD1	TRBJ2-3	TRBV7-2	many	TGTGCCAGCAGCTTAAGACAGGGGATCACAGATACGCAGTATTTT	CASSLRQGITDTQYF
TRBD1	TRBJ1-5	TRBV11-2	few	TGTGCCAGCTCCATAAACCAGGGGGCAAAACAGCCCCAGCATTTT	CASSINQGAKQPQHF
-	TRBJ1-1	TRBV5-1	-	TGCGCCAGCAGCTTACCCGCGGGACACCACACTGAAGCTTTCTTT	CASSLPAGHHTEAFF
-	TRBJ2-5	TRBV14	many	TGTGCCAGCAGCACCGTGAGCGGGTTGGAGACCCAGTACTTC	CASSTVSGLETQYF